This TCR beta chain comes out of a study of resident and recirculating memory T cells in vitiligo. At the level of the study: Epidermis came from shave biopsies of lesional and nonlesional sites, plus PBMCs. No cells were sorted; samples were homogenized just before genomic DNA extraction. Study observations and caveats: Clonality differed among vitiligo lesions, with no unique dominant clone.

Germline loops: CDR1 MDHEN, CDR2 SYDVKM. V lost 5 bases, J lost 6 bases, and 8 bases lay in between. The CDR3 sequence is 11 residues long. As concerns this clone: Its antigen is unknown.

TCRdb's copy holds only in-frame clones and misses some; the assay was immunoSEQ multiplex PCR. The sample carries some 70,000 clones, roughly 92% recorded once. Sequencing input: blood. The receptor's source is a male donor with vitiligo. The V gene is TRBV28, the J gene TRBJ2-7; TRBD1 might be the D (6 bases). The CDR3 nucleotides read TGTGCCAGCAGTCTCAGGGGCGAGCAGTACTTC. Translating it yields CASSLRGEQYF.